These T cell receptor beta chains were read from a single sample in a study of Graves' ophthalmopathy and Graves' hyperthyroidism. Each CDR3 protein is one row after TCRdb ran MiXCR on the multiplex PCR reads. The sample includes about 400,000 distinct CDR3 sequences, 15% to 20% of them seen just once. The sequenced sample consisted of peripheral blood. Receptor source: a woman under 30 with Graves' ophthalmopathy. CDR3s include the opening cysteine and the closing phenylalanine or tryptophan. A D gene is named only where the DNA matches it firmly. Size is stated for part of the rows, as once, few or many counts, or as a class when the clone is expanded.

d_gene	j_gene	v_gene	abundance	CDR3aa	CDR3nt
TRBD2	TRBJ2-7	TRBV6-1	.	CASSHGPGLVGYEQYF	TGTGCCAGCAGCCACGGACCGGGACTAGTGGGATACGAGCAGTACTTC
TRBD1	TRBJ1-5	TRBV28	.	CASNSQGYSNQPQHF	TGTGCCAGCAATTCACAGGGGTATAGCAATCAGCCCCAGCATTTT
.	TRBJ1-1	TRBV28	many	CASRQDDEAVEAFF	TGTGCCAGCCGCCAGGATGACGAGGCAGTTGAAGCTTTCTTT
.	TRBJ2-2	TRBV7-2	many	CASSLVSGNTGELFF	TGTGCCAGCAGCTTGGTTAGCGGGAACACCGGGGAGCTGTTTTTT
.	TRBJ2-3	TRBV19	many	CASSTLFGRSTDTQYF	TGTGCCAGTTCGACCCTCTTCGGCAGAAGCACAGATACGCAGTATTTT
.	TRBJ2-7	TRBV6-1	few	CASSEDVRNEQYF	TGTGCCAGCAGTGAAGATGTTCGTAACGAGCAGTACTTC
.	TRBJ2-3	TRBV7-2	many	CASLIGALTDTQYF	TGTGCCAGCCTCATTGGGGCCCTCACAGATACGCAGTATTTT
.	TRBJ1-5	TRBV19	many	CASSIGHRVWHF	TGTGCCAGTAGTATAGGGCACAGGGTATGGCATTTT
TRBD1	TRBJ1-1	TRBV7-9	many	CASSSDRGSTEAFF	TGTGCCAGCAGCTCGGACAGGGGAAGCACTGAAGCTTTCTTT
TRBD1	TRBJ1-1	TRBV6-2/TRBV6-3	many	CASKIPGTGVTEAFF	TGTGCCAGCAAAATACCGGGGACAGGGGTGACTGAAGCTTTCTTT
.	TRBJ2-7	TRBV4-1	many	CASSLQTDYEQYF	TGCGCCAGCAGCCTCCAGACAGACTACGAGCAGTACTTC
.	TRBJ1-3	TRBV7-2	many	CASSLHTGENTIYF	TGTGCCAGCAGCTTACATACGGGGGAAAACACCATATATTTT
.	TRBJ2-5	TRBV6-2/TRBV6-3	many	CASSITKTTQYF	TGTGCCAGCAGCATAACAAAGACGACCCAGTACTTC
TRBD1	TRBJ2-7	TRBV12-3/TRBV12-4	.	CASTGDSSYEQYF	TGTGCCAGCACCGGGGACAGTTCCTACGAGCAGTACTTC
TRBD2	TRBJ2-1	TRBV27	many	CASGFPGLAGTGEQFF	TGTGCCAGCGGGTTCCCAGGACTAGCGGGAACCGGTGAGCAGTTCTTC
TRBD2	TRBJ2-5	TRBV6-2/TRBV6-3	.	CASSYSPGVAGEEETQYF	TGTGCCAGCAGTTACTCCCCCGGGGTAGCGGGAGAAGAAGAGACCCAGTACTTC
.	TRBJ2-5	TRBV20-1	many	CSARVPQPGETQYF	TGCAGTGCTAGAGTGCCGCAGCCAGGAGAGACCCAGTACTTC
TRBD1	TRBJ1-1	TRBV6-2/TRBV6-3	many	CASSFLPPGRGQDTEAFF	TGTGCCAGCAGCTTCCTACCCCCGGGCAGGGGGCAAGACACTGAAGCTTTCTTT
.	TRBJ1-2	TRBV7-8	.	CASSFMRLGYGYTF	TGTGCCAGCAGTTTCATGAGGCTAGGCTATGGCTACACCTTC
.	TRBJ2-2	TRBV20-1	many	CSARNGGSNTGELFF	TGCAGTGCTAGAAACGGCGGGTCGAACACCGGGGAGCTGTTTTTT
.	TRBJ1-2	TRBV12-3/TRBV12-4	.	CASTPFLQGDHGYTF	TGTGCCAGCACCCCCTTCCTCCAGGGTGATCATGGCTACACCTTC
.	TRBJ1-3	TRBV12-3/TRBV12-4	many	CASSLPRSSGNTIYF	TGTGCCAGCAGTTTACCCCGGAGCTCTGGAAACACCATATATTTT
TRBD1	TRBJ2-2	TRBV28	many	CASSLGQGDTGELFF	TGTGCCAGCAGTTTAGGACAGGGGGACACCGGGGAGCTGTTTTTT
.	TRBJ1-2	TRBV28	many	CASSSWRGYTF	TGTGCCAGCAGCTCCTGGCGGGGCTACACCTTC
.	TRBJ1-1	TRBV12-3/TRBV12-4	many	CASSLAGKNTEAFF	TGTGCCAGCAGTTTAGCTGGGAAGAACACTGAAGCTTTCTTT
.	TRBJ1-1	TRBV6-2/TRBV6-3	many	CASSYGGMNTEAFF	TGTGCCAGCAGTTACGGGGGGATGAACACTGAAGCTTTCTTT
.	TRBJ2-6	TRBV6-4	many	CASSVGGRGANVLTF	TGTGCCAGCAGTGTAGGAGGGCGAGGGGCCAACGTCCTGACTTTC
TRBD1	TRBJ1-6	TRBV12-3/TRBV12-4	many	CASRGQGVASPLHF	TGTGCCAGCAGGGGACAGGGGGTCGCTTCACCCCTCCACTTT
.	TRBJ2-7	TRBV30	.	CAWRQGGRYFVGQYF	TGTGCCTGGAGACAGGGCGGGAGATACTTCGTCGGGCAGTACTTC
TRBD1	TRBJ2-7	TRBV12-3/TRBV12-4	many	CASSLEIVGQGSEQYF	TGTGCCAGCAGTTTAGAAATTGTGGGACAGGGGTCGGAGCAGTACTTC
.	TRBJ1-3	TRBV6-4	many	CASSDSPTYSGNTIYF	TGTGCCAGCAGTGACTCCCCGACCTACTCTGGAAACACCATATATTTT
TRBD1	TRBJ1-1	TRBV29-1	many	CSVERQGGNTEAFF	TGCAGCGTTGAGCGACAGGGGGGGAACACTGAAGCTTTCTTT
.	TRBJ2-6	TRBV30	.	CAWSMGAGANVLTF	TGTGCCTGGAGTATGGGGGCGGGGGCCAACGTCCTGACTTTC
TRBD2	TRBJ2-5	TRBV6-5	.	CASSSSILAGPETQYF	TGTGCCAGCAGTTCCTCCATTCTAGCGGGACCCGAGACCCAGTACTTC
.	TRBJ2-2	TRBV6-5	many	CASSQPAGELFF	TGTGCCAGCAGCCAGCCCGCCGGGGAGCTGTTTTTT
TRBD1	TRBJ1-5	TRBV5-4	few	CASSFGTGIYSNQPQHF	TGTGCCAGCAGCTTTGGGACAGGCATCTATAGCAATCAGCCCCAGCATTTT
TRBD2	TRBJ2-2	TRBV3-1	.	CASSRPGLGPRGTGELFF	TGTGCCAGCAGCCGCCCGGGACTAGGGCCGCGCGGCACCGGGGAGCTGTTTTTT